Each of the 31 T cell receptor beta chains below was sequenced from the same sample in a study of blood T cell repertoires in COVID-19. The repertoire was sequenced with immunoSEQ multiplex PCR; TCRdb's copy has only in-frame clones and lacks some. The sample has around 140,000 clones; 78% are singletons. Sequenced material: peripheral blood. All receptors come from a woman between 55 and 75 years old with acute or convalescent COVID-19.

Only one count was recorded for this clone. This chain joins TRBV4-2 and TRBJ2-3; 7 nucleotides agree with TRBD2. J gave up 7 bases and V 0 bases, and 4 bases lay outside the gene matches. CDR1 is LGHNA, CDR2 YNFKEQ, per germline. This CDR3 is 14 amino acids long. CDR3 in amino acids: CASSQEASGNTQYF. The CDR3 DNA sequence: TGTGCCAGCAGCCAAGAGGCTAGCGGTAATACGCAGTATTTT.

CDR3 sequence (DNA): TGCGCCAGCAGCCGCACAGGGAGAAATTCACCCCTCCACTTT. It is translated as CASSRTGRNSPLHF. The gene calls are TRBV5-1 and TRBJ1-6, with D perhaps TRBD1 (6 bases). V was pared by 4 bases and J by 7 bases, with 12 bases between. Germline CDR1 SGHRS, CDR2 YFSETQ. CDR3 length equals 14 residues.

The chain links TRBV7-9 to TRBJ1-5, with unresolved D. The CDR3 loop spans 14 amino acids. Germline V gene data show CDR1 as SEHNR and CDR2 as FQNEAQ (reference sequence). Trimming stripped 6 bases from V and 5 bases from J, with 14 bases between. The DNA for the CDR3 is TGTGCCAGCAGTGAAGCAGGAATCGATCAGCCCCAGCATTTT. Translated: CASSEAGIDQPQHF.

V gene TRBV5-1 combines with J gene TRBJ1-1; D might be TRBD1 (5 bases). The CDR3 is made up of 14 amino acids. Per germline, CDR1 SGHRS and CDR2 YFSETQ. V was pared by 4 bases and J by 6 bases, with 16 bases between. CDR3 protein: CASSDSRETAEAFF. CDR3 nucleotide sequence: TGCGCCAGCAGCGACTCCAGGGAAACGGCTGAAGCTTTCTTT.

This clone was observed a few times. The genes are TRBV27 and TRBJ2-7; 14 nucleotides line up with TRBD2. The germline V gene encodes CDR1 MNHEY and CDR2 SMNVEV (reference sequence). V shed 2 bases and J 8 bases; nucleotides not matched to a gene: 23. The CDR3 is 21 amino acids. The CDR3 nucleotides read TGTGCCAGCAGTTTACGAGGGGGCTTATCTGGCGGGACTAGCGGGAGTACTAAGCAGTACTTC. As protein: CASSLRGGLSGGTSGSTKQYF.

V usage is TRBV2 and J usage is TRBJ2-5; D gene ambiguous. CDR3 length: 15 amino acids. CDR1 and CDR2 (germline): SNHLY, FYNNEI. Trimming removed 5 bases at V and 1 base at J, with 14 bases between. This CDR3 reads CASSMTNVPQETQYF. CDR3 nucleotides: TGTGCCAGCAGTATGACAAATGTGCCCCAAGAGACCCAGTACTTC.

The V and J genes are TRBV18 and TRBJ2-1; 12 nucleotides match TRBD2. With 6 bases clipped from V and 3 bases from J, the junction kept 6 bases outside the gene matches. Per the germline V gene, CDR1 is KGHSH and CDR2 is LQKENI. This CDR3 spans 16 amino acids. The CDR3 DNA follows: TGTGCCAGCTCCCGAGGACTAGCGGGACTCTACAATGAGCAGTTCTTC. Translation gives CASSRGLAGLYNEQFF.

The chain carries TRBV7-8 and TRBJ2-7; D is undetermined. The CDR3 has 13 amino acids. CDR1 and CDR2 from the germline V gene are SGHVS and FQNEAQ. Trimming pared 1 base from V and 0 bases from J, leaving 4 bases between. CDR3 nucleotide sequence: TGTGCCAGCAGCTTAGGACTCTCCTACGAGCAGTACTTC. Translating it yields CASSLGLSYEQYF.

This clone was observed a single time. The chain couples TRBV10-2 to TRBJ2-7; 12 nucleotides agree with TRBD2. J gave up 2 bases and V 3 bases, and 2 bases lay outside the gene matches. This CDR3 spans 15 amino acids. CDR1 and CDR2 from the germline V gene are WSHSY and SAAADI. The CDR3 is CASSDRTSGAYEQYF. The CDR3 region has the DNA TGCGCCAGCAGTGATCGGACTAGCGGGGCCTACGAGCAGTACTTC.

The chain carries TRBV6-5 and TRBJ2-1, with 7 bases lining up with TRBD2. J was trimmed by 8 bases and V by 2 bases; bases with no gene match: 6. The CDR3 contains 14 residues. Germline V lookup: CDR1 MNHEY, CDR2 SVGAGI. CDR3 loop: CASSYEGGSDEQFF. The CDR3 bases are TGTGCCAGCAGTTACGAAGGCGGGAGTGATGAGCAGTTCTTC.

V gene TRBV19 combines with J gene TRBJ1-1; maybe TRBD1 (6 bases). The V and J ends lost 6 bases and 8 bases respectively, with 7 bases between them. Germline CDR1 reads LNHDA; CDR2 reads SQIVND (reference sequence). This CDR3 has 10 residues. In DNA, the CDR3 is TGTGCCAGTAGCGACAGGGAAGCTTTCTTT. Translated, it gives CASSDREAFF. The entire variable domain, with the rest obtained from reference TRBV19 and TRBJ1-1, is as follows: DGGITQSPKYLFRKEGQNVTLSCEQNLNHDAMYWYRQDPGQGLRLIYYSQIVNDFQKGDIAEGYSVSREKKESFPLTVTSAQKNPTAFYLCASSDREAFFGQGTRLTVV.

The chain links TRBV9 to TRBJ2-7; 7 bases match TRBD2. CDR3 length equals 14 residues. CDR1 and CDR2 from the germline V gene are SGDLS and YYNGEE. Trimming cost V 0 bases and J 4 bases; bases outside gene matches: 4. DNA of the CDR3: TGTGCCAGCAGCGTAGGGGGGAGGGGTTACGAGCAGTACTTC. It encodes CASSVGGRGYEQYF.

This clone was counted a single time. V is TRBV25-1 and J is TRBJ2-1, with D unclear. The V end lost 5 bases, the J end lost 0 bases, and 14 bases lay between the germline ends. Germline V gives CDR1 MGHDK, CDR2 SYGVNS. CDR3 length equals 16 residues. Here the CDR3 reads CASSNERRSSYNEQFF. CDR3 in DNA: TGTGCCAGCAGTAACGAGCGCCGAAGCTCCTACAATGAGCAGTTCTTC.

This clone has just a few counts. The chain links TRBV18 to TRBJ1-4, with D tentatively TRBD1 (6 bases). This CDR3 is 15 amino acids long. The germline V and J ends were trimmed by 4 bases and 0 bases, with 9 bases remaining between them. Germline values: CDR1 KGHSH, CDR2 LQKENI. The CDR3: CASSLGTSTNEKLFF. In nucleotides, the CDR3 is TGTGCCAGCTCACTCGGGACATCAACTAATGAAAAACTGTTTTTT.

This clone showed up just a few times. The J gene is TRBJ1-5, the V gene TRBV19; 8 bases fit TRBD1. V lost 8 bases to trimming and J lost 4 bases; unmatched junction nucleotides: 7. CDR1 and CDR2 from the germline V gene are LNHDA and SQIVND (reference sequence). The CDR3 loop spans 14 amino acids. DNA of the CDR3: TGTGCCAGTTGGACAGGGCTTAAAAATCAGCCCCAGCATTTT. Translated: CASWTGLKNQPQHF.

The chain joins TRBV28 to TRBJ2-7, with 7 bases lining up with TRBD2. CDR1 is MDHEN, CDR2 SYDVKM, per germline. V lost 5 bases to trimming and J lost 5 bases; unmatched junction nucleotides: 12. The CDR3 runs to 15 residues. CDR3 region: CASSPGLGWLDEQYF. The CDR3 bases are TGTGCCAGCAGTCCCGGACTAGGATGGTTAGACGAGCAGTACTTC.

V usage is TRBV19 and J usage is TRBJ2-2, with TRBD2 matching over 7 bases. Per the germline V gene, CDR1 is LNHDA and CDR2 is SQIVND (reference sequence). The CDR3 has 16 amino acids. With V trimmed by 3 bases and J by 6 bases, 10 bases remained unmatched. CDR3 nucleotides: TGTGCCAGTAGTATGGGGCTAAGCGGGAAGGCCGGGGAGCTGTTTTTT. Its protein is CASSMGLSGKAGELFF.

This clone was seen more than once but under ten times. V is TRBV29-1 and J is TRBJ2-3; TRBD1 aligns across 7 bases. The V gene's germline CDR1 is SQVTM and CDR2 ANQGSEA. The CDR3 spans 14 residues. Germline trimming cut 3 bases from V and 3 bases from J; bases unmatched to any gene: 6. The CDR3 region has the DNA TGCAGCGTTGATTCGGGACAGAATACAGATACGCAGTATTTT. Protein product: CSVDSGQNTDTQYF.

This rearrangement joins TRBV20-1 to TRBJ2-1; D unclear. Germline lookup yields CDR1 DFQATT and CDR2 SNEGSKA (reference sequence). V was trimmed by 3 bases and J by 5 bases, leaving 17 bases between them. CDR3 size: 15 residues. The DNA for the CDR3 is TGCAGTGCTAGTTTTCCTACCCTGGGCCACAATGAGCAGTTCTTC. Translated, it gives CSASFPTLGHNEQFF.

This clone was observed a handful of times. The chain carries TRBV5-1 and TRBJ1-2; D gene ambiguous. This CDR3 has 12 residues. Germline V gene sequence: CDR1 SGHRS, CDR2 YFSETQ. The V and J ends lost 2 bases and 7 bases respectively, with 9 bases between them. This CDR3 reads CASSFGGSGYTF. The CDR3 DNA reads as TGCGCCAGCAGCTTCGGCGGAAGTGGCTACACCTTC.

The chain joins TRBV5-1 to TRBJ2-7; D not certain. CDR1 is SGHRS and CDR2 is YFSETQ in the germline V gene. The V gene lost 1 base and the J gene lost 2 bases, with 13 bases spanning the gap. This CDR3 spans 15 amino acids. DNA of the CDR3: TGCGCCAGCAGCTTGAATGCGGCCAATACCTACGAGCAGTACTTC. As protein: CASSLNAANTYEQYF. Full variable domain (rest looked up from reference TRBV5-1 and TRBJ2-7): KAGVTQTPRYLIKTRGQQVTLSCSPISGHRSVSWYQQTPGQGLQFLFEYFSETQRNKGNFPGRFSGRQFSNSRSEMNVSTLELGDSALYLCASSLNAANTYEQYFGPGTRLTVT.

This sequence joins TRBV2 and TRBJ2-1; 13 bases are shared with TRBD2. Germline loops: CDR1 SNHLY, CDR2 FYNNEI. The trim removed 1 base at V and 10 bases at J, leaving 1 base unmatched. The CDR3 contains 14 residues. The CDR3 loop is CASSEVTSGREQFF. For the CDR3, the DNA is TGTGCCAGCAGTGAAGTGACTAGCGGGAGGGAGCAGTTCTTC.

V is TRBV29-1 and J is TRBJ1-1, with D maybe TRBD1 (6 bases). The CDR3 covers 13 residues. Germline CDR1 and CDR2: SQVTM and ANQGSEA. Trimming removed 7 bases at V and 0 bases at J, with 12 bases between. This CDR3 reads CSANTGMNTEAFF. CDR3 sequence (DNA): TGCAGCGCAAATACAGGGATGAACACTGAAGCTTTCTTT. Based on the CDR3 plus reference TRBV29-1 and TRBJ1-1, the full variable domain is SAVISQKPSRDICQRGTSLTIQCQVDSQVTMMFWYRQQPGQSLTLIATANQGSEATYESGFVIDKFPISRPNLTFSTLTVSNMSPEDSSIYLCSANTGMNTEAFFGQGTRLTVV.

CDR3 amino acids: CASSPTQGWNTGELFF. In nucleotides, the CDR3 is TGCGCCAGCAGCCCCACACAGGGGTGGAACACCGGGGAGCTGTTTTTT. The chain carries TRBV4-1 and TRBJ2-2; 7 bases agree with TRBD1. V dropped 4 bases and J dropped 1; count of bases not matched to a gene: 6. Germline V gives CDR1 MGHRA, CDR2 YSYEKL. CDR3 length equals 16 residues.

The CDR3 DNA sequence: TGTGCCAGCAGTCCGGGACAGGGTCGGGAGACCCAGTACTTC. As protein: CASSPGQGRETQYF. This chain links TRBV28 with TRBJ2-5; 9 bases map to TRBD1. With V trimmed by 5 bases and J by 5 bases, 6 bases remained unmatched. Germline loops: CDR1 MDHEN, CDR2 SYDVKM. The CDR3 is 14 residues long.

The V call is TRBV27, the J call TRBJ2-3, with TRBD2 identical over 9 bases. The germline CDR1 and CDR2 sequences are MNHEY and SMNVEV (reference sequence). V lost 5 bases and J lost 0; bases outside the gene matches: 12. The CDR3 is 18 residues long. The CDR3 bases are TGTGCCAGCAGTCTCTGGGGCGGGAGGGTCCGAAGCACAGATACGCAGTATTTT. This translates into CASSLWGGRVRSTDTQYF.

The CDR3 DNA sequence: TGCGCCAGCAGCTTGCAGGGACAGGGACGAACCGGGGAGCTGTTTTTT. Translated: CASSLQGQGRTGELFF. The chain couples TRBV5-1 to TRBJ2-2; TRBD1 agrees at 9 bases. Trimming removed 1 base from V and 5 bases from J; junction bases left unmatched: 6. This CDR3 region has 16 residues. Germline CDR1 and CDR2: SGHRS and YFSETQ.

The rearrangement uses TRBV4-1 and TRBJ1-6; possibly TRBD1 for D (5 bases). CDR1 and CDR2 (germline): MGHRA, YSYEKL. V gave up 1 base and J gave up 8 bases, with 12 bases separating them. This CDR3 contains 15 residues. This chain's CDR3 is CASSQATPGYSPLHF. The CDR3 DNA sequence: TGCGCCAGCAGCCAAGCAACCCCAGGGTATTCACCCCTCCACTTT.

The genes are TRBV4-1 and TRBJ2-1; D might be TRBD2 (6 bases). The V and J ends lost 4 bases and 4 bases respectively, with 17 bases between them. The CDR3 has 16 amino acids. Germline CDR1 MGHRA, CDR2 YSYEKL. CDR3 nucleotides: TGCGCCAGCAGCCTTGGGATAGCGGCAAGATACAATGAGCAGTTCTTC. Protein: CASSLGIAARYNEQFF.

The rearrangement uses TRBV19 and TRBJ1-2, with D unclear. Between the trimmed V and J ends, which lost 9 bases and 4 bases, there was a span of 9 bases. The CDR3 consists of 11 residues. CDR1 and CDR2 from the germline V gene are LNHDA and SQIVND (reference sequence). The CDR3 coding sequence is TGTGCCAGCAGAAATGCCTATGGCTACACCTTC. Protein sequence: CASRNAYGYTF.

This sequence joins TRBV5-5 and TRBJ2-3; D may be TRBD2 (6 bases). Germline CDR1 is SGHKS and CDR2 is YYEKEE (reference sequence). Trimming pared 4 bases from V and 0 bases from J, leaving 15 bases between. This CDR3 has 16 amino acids. The DNA for the CDR3 is TGTGCCAGCAGCCCGGTTGGGACTGCTAGCACAGATACGCAGTATTTT. Its translation is CASSPVGTASTDTQYF.